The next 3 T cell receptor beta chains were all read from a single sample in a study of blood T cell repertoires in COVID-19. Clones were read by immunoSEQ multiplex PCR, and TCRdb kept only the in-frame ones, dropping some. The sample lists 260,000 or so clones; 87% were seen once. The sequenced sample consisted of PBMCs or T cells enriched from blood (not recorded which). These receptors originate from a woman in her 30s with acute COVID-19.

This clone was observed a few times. CDR3 sequence: CASSDTPNAAYEQYF. The DNA for the CDR3 is TGTGCCAGCAGTGATACACCAAACGCAGCCTACGAGCAGTACTTC. This sequence joins TRBV5-4 and TRBJ2-7; the D is unclear. CDR1 and CDR2 from the germline V gene are SGHNT and YYREEE (reference sequence). The V end lost 5 bases, the J end lost 2 bases, and 17 bases lay between the germline ends. This CDR3 is built from 15 residues. The complete variable domain, with remaining parts taken from reference TRBV5-4 and TRBJ2-7, reads ETGVTQSPTHLIKTRGQQVTLRCSSQSGHNTVSWYQQALGQGPQFIFQYYREEENGRGNFPPRFSGLQFPNYSSELNVNALELDDSALYLCASSDTPNAAYEQYFGPGTRLTVT.

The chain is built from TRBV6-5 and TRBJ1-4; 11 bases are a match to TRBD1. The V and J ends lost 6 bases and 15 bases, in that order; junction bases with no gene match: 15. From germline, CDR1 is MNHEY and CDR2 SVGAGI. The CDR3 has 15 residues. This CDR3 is CASRLEPGQGVRLFF. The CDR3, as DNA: TGTGCCAGCAGGCTCGAACCGGGACAGGGGGTAAGGTTGTTTTTT.

The CDR3 protein is CASSPRTGYNEQFF. CDR3 DNA sequence: TGTGCCAGCAGCCCTCGGACAGGCTACAATGAGCAGTTCTTC. The rearrangement links TRBV5-6 to TRBJ2-1; 7 positions match TRBD1. CDR1 is SGHDT, CDR2 YYEEEE, per germline. V shed 4 bases and J 3 bases; nucleotides not matched to a gene: 4. The CDR3 sequence is 14 residues long. Variable domain in full (rest from reference TRBV5-6 and TRBJ2-1): DAGVTQSPTHLIKTRGQQVTLRCSPKSGHDTVSWYQQALGQGPQFIFQYYEEEERQRGNFPDRFSGHQFPNYSSELNVNALLLGDSALYLCASSPRTGYNEQFFGPGTRLTVL.